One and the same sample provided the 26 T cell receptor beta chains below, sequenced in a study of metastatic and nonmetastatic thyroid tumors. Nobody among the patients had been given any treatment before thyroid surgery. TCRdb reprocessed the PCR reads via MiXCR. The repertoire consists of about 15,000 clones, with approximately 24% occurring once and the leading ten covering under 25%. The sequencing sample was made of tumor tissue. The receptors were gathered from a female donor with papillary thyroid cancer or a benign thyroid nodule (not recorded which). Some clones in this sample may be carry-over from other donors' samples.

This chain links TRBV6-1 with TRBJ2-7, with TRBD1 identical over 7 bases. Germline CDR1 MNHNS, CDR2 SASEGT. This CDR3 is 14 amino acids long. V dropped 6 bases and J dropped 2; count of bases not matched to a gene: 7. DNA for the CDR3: TGTGCCAGCAGAAGACAGGGCAAAGCCTACGAGCAGTACTTC. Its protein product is CASRRQGKAYEQYF.

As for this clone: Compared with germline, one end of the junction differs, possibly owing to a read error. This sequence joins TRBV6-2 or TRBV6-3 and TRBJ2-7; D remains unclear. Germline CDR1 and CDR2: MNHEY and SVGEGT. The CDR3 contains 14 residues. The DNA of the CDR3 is TGTGCTAGCACCCCGGGCTCCATCTCCTACGAGCAGTACTTC. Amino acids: CASTPGSISYEQYF.

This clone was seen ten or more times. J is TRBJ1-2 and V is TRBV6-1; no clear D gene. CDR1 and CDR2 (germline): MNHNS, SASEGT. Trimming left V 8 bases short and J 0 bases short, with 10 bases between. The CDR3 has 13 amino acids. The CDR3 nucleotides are TGTGCCAGCGCAGCTGGGGCTAACTATGGCTACACCTTC. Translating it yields CASAAGANYGYTF.

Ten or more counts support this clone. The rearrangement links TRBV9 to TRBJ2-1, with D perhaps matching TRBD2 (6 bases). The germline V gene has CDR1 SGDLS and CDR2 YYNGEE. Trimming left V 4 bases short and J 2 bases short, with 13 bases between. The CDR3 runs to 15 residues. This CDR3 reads CASSIASDPYNEQFF. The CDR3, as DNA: TGTGCCAGCAGCATAGCTAGCGATCCCTACAATGAGCAGTTCTTC.

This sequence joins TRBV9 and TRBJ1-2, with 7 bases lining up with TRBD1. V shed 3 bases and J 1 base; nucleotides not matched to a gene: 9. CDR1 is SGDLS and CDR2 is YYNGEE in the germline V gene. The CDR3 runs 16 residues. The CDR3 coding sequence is TGTGCCAGCAGCGCATTTACAGGGGTACTTAACTATGGCTACACCTTC. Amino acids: CASSAFTGVLNYGYTF.

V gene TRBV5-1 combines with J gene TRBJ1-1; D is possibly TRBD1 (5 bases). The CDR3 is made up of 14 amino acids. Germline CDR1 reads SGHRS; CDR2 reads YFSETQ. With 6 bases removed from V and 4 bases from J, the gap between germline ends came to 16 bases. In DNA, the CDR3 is TGCGCCAGCATCCTTCTTGGGGGAGCCACTGAAGCTTTCTTT. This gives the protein CASILLGGATEAFF. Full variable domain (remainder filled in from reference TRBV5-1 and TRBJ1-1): KAGVTQTPRYLIKTRGQQVTLSCSPISGHRSVSWYQQTPGQGLQFLFEYFSETQRNKGNFPGRFSGRQFSNSRSEMNVSTLELGDSALYLCASILLGGATEAFFGQGTRLTVV.

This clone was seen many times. The CDR3 sequence: CASSDVDLLAKNIQYF. Written as DNA, the CDR3 is TGTGCCAGCAGTGACGTGGACCTCCTAGCCAAAAACATTCAGTACTTC. This chain joins TRBV6-1 and TRBJ2-4; D ambiguous. V was trimmed by 3 bases and J by 0 bases, leaving 12 bases between them. In germline, CDR1 is MNHNS, CDR2 SASEGT. The CDR3 length is 16 residues.

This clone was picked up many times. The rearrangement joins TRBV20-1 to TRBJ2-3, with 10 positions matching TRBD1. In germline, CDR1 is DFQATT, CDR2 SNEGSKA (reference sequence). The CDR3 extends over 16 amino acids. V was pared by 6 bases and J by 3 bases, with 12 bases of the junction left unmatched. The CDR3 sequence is CSAKAHDRGRTDTQYF. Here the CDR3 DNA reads TGCAGTGCAAAGGCGCATGACAGGGGGCGGACAGATACGCAGTATTTT.

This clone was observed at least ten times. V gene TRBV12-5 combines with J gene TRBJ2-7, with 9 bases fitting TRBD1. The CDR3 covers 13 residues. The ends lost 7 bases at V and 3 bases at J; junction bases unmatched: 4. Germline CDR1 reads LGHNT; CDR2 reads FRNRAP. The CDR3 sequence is CASAETGGYEQYF. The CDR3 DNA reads TGTGCTAGTGCCGAGACAGGGGGCTACGAGCAGTACTTC.

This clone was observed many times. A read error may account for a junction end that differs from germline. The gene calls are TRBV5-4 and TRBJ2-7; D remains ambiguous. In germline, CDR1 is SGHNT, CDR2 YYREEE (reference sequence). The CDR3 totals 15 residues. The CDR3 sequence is CASSLLVNNHYEQYF. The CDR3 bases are TGCGCCAGCAGCTTGCTCGTCAACAACCACTACGAGCAGTACTTC.

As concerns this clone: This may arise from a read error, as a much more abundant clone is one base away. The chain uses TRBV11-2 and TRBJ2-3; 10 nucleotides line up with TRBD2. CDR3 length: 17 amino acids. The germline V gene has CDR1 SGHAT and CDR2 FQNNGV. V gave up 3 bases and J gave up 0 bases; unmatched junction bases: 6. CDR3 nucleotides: TGTGCCAGCAGCTTCCTACTAGCGGGGAAGAGCACAGATACGCAGTATTTT. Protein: CASSFLLAGKSTDTQYF.

The CDR3 DNA sequence: TGTGCCTGGACCCCCTCGACAGGAGCGATAACACCCCTCCACTTT. As protein: CAWTPSTGAITPLHF. The chain recombines TRBV30 with TRBJ1-6; D may be TRBD1 (6 bases). Germline V gives CDR1 GTSNPN, CDR2 SVGIG (reference sequence). The CDR3 spans 15 residues. Trimming cost V 4 bases and J 11 bases, with 21 bases left between them.

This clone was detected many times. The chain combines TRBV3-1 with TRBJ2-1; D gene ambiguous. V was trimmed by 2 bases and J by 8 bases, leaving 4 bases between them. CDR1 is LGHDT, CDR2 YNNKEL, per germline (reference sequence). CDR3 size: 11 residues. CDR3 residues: CASSQMHEQFF. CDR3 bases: TGTGCCAGCAGCCAAATGCATGAGCAGTTCTTC.

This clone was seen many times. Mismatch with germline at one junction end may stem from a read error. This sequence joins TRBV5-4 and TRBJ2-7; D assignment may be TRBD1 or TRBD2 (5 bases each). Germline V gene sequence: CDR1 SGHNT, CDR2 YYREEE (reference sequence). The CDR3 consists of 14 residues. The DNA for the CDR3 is TGCGCCAGCAGCTCCCCGGGACCTGCGGAGGAGCAGTACTTC. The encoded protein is CASSSPGPAEEQYF.

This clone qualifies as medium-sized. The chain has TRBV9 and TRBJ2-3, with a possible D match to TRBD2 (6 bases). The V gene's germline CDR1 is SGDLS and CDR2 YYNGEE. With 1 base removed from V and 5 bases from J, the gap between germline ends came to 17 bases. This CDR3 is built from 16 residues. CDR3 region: CASSVMGGEVGDTQYF. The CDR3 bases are TGTGCCAGCAGCGTAATGGGCGGGGAGGTCGGAGATACGCAGTATTTT.

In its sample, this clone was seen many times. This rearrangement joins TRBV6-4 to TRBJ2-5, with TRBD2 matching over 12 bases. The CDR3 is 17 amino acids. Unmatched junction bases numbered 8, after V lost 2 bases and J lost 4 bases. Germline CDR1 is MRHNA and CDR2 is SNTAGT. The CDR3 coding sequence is TGTGCCAGCAGTGACGGGCTAGCGGGAGGGCCAGGAGAGACCCAGTACTTC. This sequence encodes CASSDGLAGGPGETQYF.

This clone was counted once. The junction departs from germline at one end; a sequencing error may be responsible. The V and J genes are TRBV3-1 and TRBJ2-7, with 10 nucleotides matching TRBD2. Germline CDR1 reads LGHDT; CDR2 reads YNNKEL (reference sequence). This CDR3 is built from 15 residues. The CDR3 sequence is CSSIPSGGGSYEQYF. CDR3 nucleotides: TGTTCCAGCATCCCTAGCGGGGGAGGCTCCTACGAGCAGTACTTC.

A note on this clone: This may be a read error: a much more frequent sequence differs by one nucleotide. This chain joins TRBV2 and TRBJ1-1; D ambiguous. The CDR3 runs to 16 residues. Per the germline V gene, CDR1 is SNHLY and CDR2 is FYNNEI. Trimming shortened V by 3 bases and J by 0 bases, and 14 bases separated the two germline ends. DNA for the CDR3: TGTGCCAGCAGTGACGTGTCAGGACGATTGAACACTGAAGCTTTCTTT. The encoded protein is CASSDVSGRLNTEAFF.

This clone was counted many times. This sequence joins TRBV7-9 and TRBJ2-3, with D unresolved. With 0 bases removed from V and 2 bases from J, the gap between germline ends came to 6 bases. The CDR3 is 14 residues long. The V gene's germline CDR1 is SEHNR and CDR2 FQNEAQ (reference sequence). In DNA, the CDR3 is TGTGCCAGCAGCTTAGCAGGGCACACAGATACGCAGTATTTT. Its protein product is CASSLAGHTDTQYF.

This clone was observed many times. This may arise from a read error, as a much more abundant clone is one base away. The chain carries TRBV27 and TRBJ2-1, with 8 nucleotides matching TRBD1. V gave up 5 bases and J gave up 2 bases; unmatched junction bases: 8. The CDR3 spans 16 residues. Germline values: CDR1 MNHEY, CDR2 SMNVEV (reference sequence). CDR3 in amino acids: CASSTPRGRAYNEQFF. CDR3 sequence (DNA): TGTGCCAGCAGTACCCCCAGGGGGCGAGCCTACAATGAGCAGTTCTTC.

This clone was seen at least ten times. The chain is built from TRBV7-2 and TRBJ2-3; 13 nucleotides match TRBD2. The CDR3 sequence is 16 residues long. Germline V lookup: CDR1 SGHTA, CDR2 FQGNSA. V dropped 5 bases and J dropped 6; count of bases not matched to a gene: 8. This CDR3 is CASSLVAGLAGDTQYF. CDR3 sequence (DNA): TGTGCCAGCAGCCTCGTCGCGGGACTAGCGGGGGATACGCAGTATTTT.

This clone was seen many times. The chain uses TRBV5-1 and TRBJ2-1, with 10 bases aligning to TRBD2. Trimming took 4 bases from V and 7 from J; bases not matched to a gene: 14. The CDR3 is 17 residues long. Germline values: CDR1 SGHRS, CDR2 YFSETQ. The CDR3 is CASSPWLAGDLGNEQFF. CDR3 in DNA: TGCGCCAGCAGCCCCTGGCTAGCGGGAGATCTAGGGAATGAGCAGTTCTTC.

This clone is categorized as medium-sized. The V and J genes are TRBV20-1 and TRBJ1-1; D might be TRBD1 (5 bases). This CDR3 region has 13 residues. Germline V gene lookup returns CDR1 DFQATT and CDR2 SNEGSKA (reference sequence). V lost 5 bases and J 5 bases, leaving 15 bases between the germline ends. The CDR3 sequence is CSAARTGGTEAFF. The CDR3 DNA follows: TGCAGTGCTGCCAGGACGGGGGGGACTGAAGCTTTCTTT.

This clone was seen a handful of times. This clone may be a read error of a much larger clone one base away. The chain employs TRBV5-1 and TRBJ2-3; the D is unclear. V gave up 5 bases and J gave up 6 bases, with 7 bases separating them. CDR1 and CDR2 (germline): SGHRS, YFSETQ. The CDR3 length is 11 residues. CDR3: CASRSVDTQYF. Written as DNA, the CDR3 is TGCGCCAGCAGATCGGTGGATACGCAGTATTTT.

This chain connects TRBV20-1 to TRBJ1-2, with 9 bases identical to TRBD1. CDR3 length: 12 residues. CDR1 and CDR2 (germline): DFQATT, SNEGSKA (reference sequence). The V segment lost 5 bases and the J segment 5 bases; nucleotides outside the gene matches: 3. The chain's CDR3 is CSALTGGYGYTF. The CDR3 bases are TGCAGTGCTTTGACAGGGGGATATGGCTACACCTTC.

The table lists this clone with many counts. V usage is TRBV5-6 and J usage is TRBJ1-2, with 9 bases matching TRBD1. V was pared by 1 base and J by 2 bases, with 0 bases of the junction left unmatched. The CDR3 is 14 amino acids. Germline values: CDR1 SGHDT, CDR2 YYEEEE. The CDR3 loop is CASSLTGGNYGYTF. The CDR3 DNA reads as TGTGCCAGCAGCTTGACAGGGGGCAACTATGGCTACACCTTC.